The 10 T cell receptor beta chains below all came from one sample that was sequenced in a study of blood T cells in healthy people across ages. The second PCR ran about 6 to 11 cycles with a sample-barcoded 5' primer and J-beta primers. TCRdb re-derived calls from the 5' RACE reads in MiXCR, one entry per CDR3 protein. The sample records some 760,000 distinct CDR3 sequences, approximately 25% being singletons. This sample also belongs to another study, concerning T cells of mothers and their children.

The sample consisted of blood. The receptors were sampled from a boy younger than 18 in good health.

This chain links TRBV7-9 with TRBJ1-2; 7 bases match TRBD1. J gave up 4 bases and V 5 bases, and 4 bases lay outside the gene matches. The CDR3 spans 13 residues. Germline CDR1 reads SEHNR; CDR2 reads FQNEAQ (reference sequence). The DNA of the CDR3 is TGTGCCAGCAGCCAGGGGGGGGGCTATGGCTACACCTTC. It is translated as CASSQGGGYGYTF.

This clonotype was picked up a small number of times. The CDR3 here is CASSRQLAGGGEQYF. The CDR3 DNA sequence: TGTGCCAGCAGCCGACAACTAGCGGGGGGGGGCGAGCAGTACTTC. The rearrangement links TRBV7-2 to TRBJ2-7; 13 bases line up with TRBD2. The trim removed 5 bases at V and 6 bases at J, leaving 7 bases unmatched. There are 15 residues in the CDR3. Per germline, CDR1 SGHTA and CDR2 FQGNSA.

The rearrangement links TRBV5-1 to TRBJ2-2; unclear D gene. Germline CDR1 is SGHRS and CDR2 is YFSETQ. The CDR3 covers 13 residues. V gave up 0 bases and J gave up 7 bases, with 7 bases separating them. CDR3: CASSLVFDGELFF. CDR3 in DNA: TGCGCCAGCAGCTTGGTTTTTGACGGGGAGCTGTTTTTT.

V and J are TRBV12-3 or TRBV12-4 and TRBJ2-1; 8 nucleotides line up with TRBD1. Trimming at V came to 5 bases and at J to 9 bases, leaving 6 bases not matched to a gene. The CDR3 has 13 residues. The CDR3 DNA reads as TGTGCCAGCAGTCCTACAGGGGGTGGTGAGCAGTTCTTC. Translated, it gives CASSPTGGGEQFF.

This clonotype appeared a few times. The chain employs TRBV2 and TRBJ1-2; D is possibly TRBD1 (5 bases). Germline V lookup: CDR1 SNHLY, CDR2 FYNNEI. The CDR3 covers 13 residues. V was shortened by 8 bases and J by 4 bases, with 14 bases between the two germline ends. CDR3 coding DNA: TGTGCCAGCGGACCCGGTGGGGGCTATGGCTACACCTTC. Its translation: CASGPGGGYGYTF.

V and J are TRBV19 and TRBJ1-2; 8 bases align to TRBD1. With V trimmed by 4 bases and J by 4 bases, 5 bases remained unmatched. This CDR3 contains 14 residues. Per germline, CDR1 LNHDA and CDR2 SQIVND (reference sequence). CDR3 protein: CASSTLGQGYGYTF. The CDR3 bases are TGTGCCAGTAGTACCCTTGGACAGGGCTATGGCTACACCTTC.

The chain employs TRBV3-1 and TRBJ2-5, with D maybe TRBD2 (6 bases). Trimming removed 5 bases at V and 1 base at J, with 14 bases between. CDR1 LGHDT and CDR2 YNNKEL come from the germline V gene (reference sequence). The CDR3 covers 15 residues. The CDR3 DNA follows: TGTGCCAGCAGCGGAACGGGACTGCCCCAAGAGACCCAGTACTTC. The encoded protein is CASSGTGLPQETQYF.

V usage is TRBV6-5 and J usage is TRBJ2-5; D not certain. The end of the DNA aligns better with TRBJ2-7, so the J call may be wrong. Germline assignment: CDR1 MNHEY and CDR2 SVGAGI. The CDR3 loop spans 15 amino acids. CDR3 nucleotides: TGTGCCAGCAGTTACTCGAGCGTCAGCTCCTACGAGCAGTACTTC. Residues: CASSYSSVSSYEQYF.

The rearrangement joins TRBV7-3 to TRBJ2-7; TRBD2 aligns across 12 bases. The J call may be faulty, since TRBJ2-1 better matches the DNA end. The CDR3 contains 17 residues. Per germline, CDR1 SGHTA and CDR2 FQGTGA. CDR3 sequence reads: CASSLAGTSGHTNEQFF. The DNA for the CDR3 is TGTGCCAGCAGCTTAGCCGGGACTAGCGGGCACACCAATGAGCAGTTCTTC.

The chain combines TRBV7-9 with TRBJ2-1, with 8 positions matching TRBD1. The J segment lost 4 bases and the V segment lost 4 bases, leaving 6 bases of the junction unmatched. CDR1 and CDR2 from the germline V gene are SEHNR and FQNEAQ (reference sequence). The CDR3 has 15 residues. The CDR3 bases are TGTGCCAGCAGCTATTCAGGGGGCCCTTACAATGAGCAGTTCTTC. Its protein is CASSYSGGPYNEQFF.